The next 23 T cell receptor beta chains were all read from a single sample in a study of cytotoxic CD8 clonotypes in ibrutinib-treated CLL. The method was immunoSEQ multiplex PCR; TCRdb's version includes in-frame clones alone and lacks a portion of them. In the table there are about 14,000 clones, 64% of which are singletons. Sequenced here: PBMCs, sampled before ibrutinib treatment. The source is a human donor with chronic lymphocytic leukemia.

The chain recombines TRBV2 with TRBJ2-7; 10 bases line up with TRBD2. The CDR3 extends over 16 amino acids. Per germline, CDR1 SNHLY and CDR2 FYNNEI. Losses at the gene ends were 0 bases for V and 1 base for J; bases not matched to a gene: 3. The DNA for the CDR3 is TGTGCCAGCAGTGAAGCTAGCGGGGGGCCATCCTACGAGCAGTACTTC. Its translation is CASSEASGGPSYEQYF.

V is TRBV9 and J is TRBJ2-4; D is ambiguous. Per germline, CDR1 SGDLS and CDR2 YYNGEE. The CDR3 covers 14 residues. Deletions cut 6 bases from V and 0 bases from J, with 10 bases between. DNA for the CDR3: TGTGCCAGCAACCCATCAGGAGCCAAAAACATTCAGTACTTC. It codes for CASNPSGAKNIQYF.

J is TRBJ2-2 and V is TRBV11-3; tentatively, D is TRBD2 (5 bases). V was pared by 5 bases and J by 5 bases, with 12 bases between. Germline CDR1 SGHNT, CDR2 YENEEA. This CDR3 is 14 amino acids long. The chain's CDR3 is CASSPPTRTGELFF. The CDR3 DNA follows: TGTGCCAGCAGCCCCCCCACTAGGACCGGGGAGCTGTTTTTT.

DNA for the CDR3: TGTGCCAGCAGCTTCTCCGGGGGGCCCGACTACGAGCAGTACTTC. As protein: CASSFSGGPDYEQYF. The chain is built from TRBV11-2 and TRBJ2-7; TRBD2 is a possible D gene (7 bases). Germline CDR1 SGHAT, CDR2 FQNNGV. V lost 3 bases and J lost 3, with 15 bases in between. The CDR3 consists of 15 residues.

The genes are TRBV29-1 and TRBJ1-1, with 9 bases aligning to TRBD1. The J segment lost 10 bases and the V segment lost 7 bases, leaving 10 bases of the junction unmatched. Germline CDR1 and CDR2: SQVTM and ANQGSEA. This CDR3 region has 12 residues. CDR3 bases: TGCAGCGCCCTTACAGGGGGCCGGGGAGCTTTCTTT. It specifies CSALTGGRGAFF. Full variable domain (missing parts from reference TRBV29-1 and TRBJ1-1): SAVISQKPSRDICQRGTSLTIQCQVDSQVTMMFWYRQQPGQSLTLIATANQGSEATYESGFVIDKFPISRPNLTFSTLTVSNMSPEDSSIYLCSALTGGRGAFFGQGTRLTVV.

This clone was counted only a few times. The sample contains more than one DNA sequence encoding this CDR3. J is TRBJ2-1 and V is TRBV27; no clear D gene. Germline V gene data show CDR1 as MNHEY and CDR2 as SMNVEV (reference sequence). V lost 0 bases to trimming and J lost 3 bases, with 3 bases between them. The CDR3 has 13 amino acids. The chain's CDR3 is CASSLSSYNEQFF. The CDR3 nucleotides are TGTGCCAGCAGTTTATCTAGCTACAATGAGCAGTTCTTC.

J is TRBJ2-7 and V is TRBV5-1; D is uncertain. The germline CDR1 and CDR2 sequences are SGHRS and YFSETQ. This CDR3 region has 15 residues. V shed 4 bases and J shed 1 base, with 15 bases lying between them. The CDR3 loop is CASSPPRPYSYEQYF. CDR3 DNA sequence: TGCGCCAGCAGCCCACCGCGACCGTATTCCTACGAGCAGTACTTC.

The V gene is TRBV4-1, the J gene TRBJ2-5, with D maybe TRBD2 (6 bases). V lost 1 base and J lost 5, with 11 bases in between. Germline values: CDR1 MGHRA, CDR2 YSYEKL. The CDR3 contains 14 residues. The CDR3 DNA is TGCGCCAGCAGCCAAGGTGAAGGGAGGGAGACCCAGTACTTC. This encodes CASSQGEGRETQYF.

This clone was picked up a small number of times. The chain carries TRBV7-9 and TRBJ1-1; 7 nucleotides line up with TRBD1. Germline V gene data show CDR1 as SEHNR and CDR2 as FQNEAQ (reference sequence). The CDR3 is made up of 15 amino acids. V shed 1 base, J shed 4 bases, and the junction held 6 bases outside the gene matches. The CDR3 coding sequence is TGTGCCAGCAGCTTAGAGGATCAGGGGGGCACTGAAGCTTTCTTT. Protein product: CASSLEDQGGTEAFF.

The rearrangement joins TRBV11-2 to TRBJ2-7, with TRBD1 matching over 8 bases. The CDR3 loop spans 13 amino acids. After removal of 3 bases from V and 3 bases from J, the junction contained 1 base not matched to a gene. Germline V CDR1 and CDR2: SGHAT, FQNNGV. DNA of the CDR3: TGTGCCAGCAGCTTGGGGACAGGCTACGAGCAGTACTTC. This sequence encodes CASSLGTGYEQYF.

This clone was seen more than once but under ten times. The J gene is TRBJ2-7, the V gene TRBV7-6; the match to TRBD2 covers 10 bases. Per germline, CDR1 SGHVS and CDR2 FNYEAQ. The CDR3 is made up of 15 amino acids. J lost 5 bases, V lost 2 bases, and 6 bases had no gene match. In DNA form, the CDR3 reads TGTGCCAGCAGCTTATGGCCTAGCGGGGGTGACGAGCAGTACTTC. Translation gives CASSLWPSGGDEQYF.

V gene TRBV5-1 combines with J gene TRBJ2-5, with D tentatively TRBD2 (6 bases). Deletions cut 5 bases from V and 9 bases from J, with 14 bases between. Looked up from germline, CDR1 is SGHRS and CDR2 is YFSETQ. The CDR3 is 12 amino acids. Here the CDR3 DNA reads TGCGCCAGCAGACCCGAGGAGGGTGCCCAGTACTTC. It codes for CASRPEEGAQYF.

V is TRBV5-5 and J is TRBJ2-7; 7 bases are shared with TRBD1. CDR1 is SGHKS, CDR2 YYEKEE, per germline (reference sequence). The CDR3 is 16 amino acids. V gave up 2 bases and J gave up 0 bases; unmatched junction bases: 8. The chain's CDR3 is CASSLLGGHSSYEQYF. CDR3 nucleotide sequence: TGTGCCAGCAGCTTATTAGGGGGCCACAGCTCCTACGAGCAGTACTTC. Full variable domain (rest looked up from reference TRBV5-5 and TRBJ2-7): DAGVTQSPTHLIKTRGQQVTLRCSPISGHKSVSWYQQVLGQGPQFIFQYYEKEERGRGNFPDRFSARQFPNYSSELNVNALLLGDSALYLCASSLLGGHSSYEQYFGPGTRLTVT.

The CDR3 DNA reads as TGCAGCGTCTCCTACAATGAGCAGTTCTTC. Translating it yields CSVSYNEQFF. J is TRBJ2-1 and V is TRBV29-1; D gene unclear. CDR3 length equals 10 residues. Trimming left V 6 bases short and J 0 bases short, with 0 bases between. CDR1 SQVTM and CDR2 ANQGSEA come from the germline V gene.

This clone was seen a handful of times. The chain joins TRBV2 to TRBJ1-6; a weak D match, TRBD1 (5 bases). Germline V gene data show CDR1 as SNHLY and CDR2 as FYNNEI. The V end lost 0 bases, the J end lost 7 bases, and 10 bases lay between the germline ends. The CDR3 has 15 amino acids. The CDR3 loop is CASSEAGTHNSPLHF. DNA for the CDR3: TGTGCCAGCAGTGAAGCCGGGACGCACAATTCACCCCTCCACTTT.

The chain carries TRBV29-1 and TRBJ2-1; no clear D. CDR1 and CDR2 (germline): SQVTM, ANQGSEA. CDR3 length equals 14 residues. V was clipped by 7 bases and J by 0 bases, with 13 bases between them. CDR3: CSGQQSSSYNEQFF. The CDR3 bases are TGCAGCGGCCAGCAGTCGAGCTCCTACAATGAGCAGTTCTTC.

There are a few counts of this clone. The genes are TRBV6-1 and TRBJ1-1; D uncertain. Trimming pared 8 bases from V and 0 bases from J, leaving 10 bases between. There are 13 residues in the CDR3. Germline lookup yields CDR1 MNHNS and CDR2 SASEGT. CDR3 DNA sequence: TGTGCCAGCGAACGGCCCCTGAACACTGAAGCTTTCTTT. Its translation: CASERPLNTEAFF.

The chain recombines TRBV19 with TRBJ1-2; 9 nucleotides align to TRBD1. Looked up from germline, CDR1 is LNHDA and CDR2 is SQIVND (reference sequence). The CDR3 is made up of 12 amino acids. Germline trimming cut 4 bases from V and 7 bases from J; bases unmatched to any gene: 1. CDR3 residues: CASSRDRVGYTF. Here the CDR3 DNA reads TGTGCCAGTAGTAGGGACAGGGTTGGCTACACCTTC.

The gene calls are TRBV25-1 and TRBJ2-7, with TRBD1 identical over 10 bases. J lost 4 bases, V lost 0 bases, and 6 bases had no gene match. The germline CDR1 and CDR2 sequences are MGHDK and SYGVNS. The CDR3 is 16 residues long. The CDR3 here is CASSEYRGQGSYEQYF. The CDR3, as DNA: TGTGCCAGCAGTGAATATAGGGGACAGGGGAGTTACGAGCAGTACTTC.

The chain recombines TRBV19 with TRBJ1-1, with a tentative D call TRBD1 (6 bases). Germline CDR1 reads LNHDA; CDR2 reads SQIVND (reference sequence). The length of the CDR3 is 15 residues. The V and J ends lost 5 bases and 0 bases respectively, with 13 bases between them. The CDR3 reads CASSSSKGVNTEAFF. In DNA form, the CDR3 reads TGTGCCAGTAGTTCCTCCAAGGGGGTGAACACTGAAGCTTTCTTT.

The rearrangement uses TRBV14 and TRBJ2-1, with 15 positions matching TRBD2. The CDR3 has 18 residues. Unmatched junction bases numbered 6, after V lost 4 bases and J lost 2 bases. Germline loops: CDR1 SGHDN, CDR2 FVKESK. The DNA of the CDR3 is TGTGCCAGCAGCCGTTGGACTAGCGGGGGGGGCCCCTACAATGAGCAGTTCTTC. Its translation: CASSRWTSGGGPYNEQFF.

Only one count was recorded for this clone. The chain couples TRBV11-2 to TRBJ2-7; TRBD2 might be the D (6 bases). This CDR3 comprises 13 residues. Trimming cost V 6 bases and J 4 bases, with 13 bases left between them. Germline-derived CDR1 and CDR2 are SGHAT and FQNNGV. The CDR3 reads CASRIEEGYEQYF. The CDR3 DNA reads TGTGCCAGCAGAATAGAGGAGGGATACGAGCAGTACTTC.

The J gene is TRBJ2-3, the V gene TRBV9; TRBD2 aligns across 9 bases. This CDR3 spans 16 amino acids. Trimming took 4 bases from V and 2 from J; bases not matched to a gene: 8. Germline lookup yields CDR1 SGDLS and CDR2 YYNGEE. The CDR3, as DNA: TGTGCCAGCAGCCTCTTAGCGGGAGCCGCCACAGATACGCAGTATTTT. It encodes CASSLLAGAATDTQYF.